A single sample is the source of the 27 T cell receptor beta chains below, sequenced in a study of cytotoxic CD8 clonotypes in ibrutinib-treated CLL. TCRdb's copy holds only in-frame clones and misses some; the assay was immunoSEQ multiplex PCR. The sample has about 120,000 clones, roughly 60% seen once. The sequenced sample was PBMCs, obtained after 24 months of ibrutinib treatment. These receptor sequences come from a human donor with chronic lymphocytic leukemia.

Only a few counts were recorded for this clone. The chain is built from TRBV6-6 and TRBJ1-6; D is possibly TRBD1 (5 bases). V dropped 8 bases and J dropped 3 bases, with 8 bases sitting between them. Germline V gene sequence: CDR1 MNHNY, CDR2 SVGAGI (reference sequence). The CDR3 runs 13 residues. CDR3 DNA sequence: TGTGCCAGCTCGGACAACTATAATTCACCCCTCCACTTT. It codes for CASSDNYNSPLHF.

The chain combines TRBV5-1 with TRBJ2-3, with TRBD1 matching over 8 bases. This CDR3 spans 15 amino acids. Trimming cost V 0 bases and J 3 bases; bases outside gene matches: 3. CDR1 is SGHRS and CDR2 is YFSETQ in the germline V gene. This CDR3 reads CASSLDDRGTDTQYF. CDR3 DNA sequence: TGCGCCAGCAGCTTGGACGACAGGGGAACAGATACGCAGTATTTT.

The rearrangement uses TRBV7-2 and TRBJ1-1, with D uncertain. Germline V gene lookup returns CDR1 SGHTA and CDR2 FQGNSA. V lost 1 base and J lost 7, with 7 bases in between. There are 12 residues in the CDR3. The CDR3 protein is CASSLVSGEAFF. Here the CDR3 DNA reads TGTGCCAGCAGCTTAGTAAGCGGTGAAGCTTTCTTT.

This clone was seen more than once but under ten times. The chain has TRBV19 and TRBJ1-2; possibly TRBD1 for D (6 bases). Germline V gene sequence: CDR1 LNHDA, CDR2 SQIVND (reference sequence). This CDR3 contains 16 residues. Trimming left V 8 bases short and J 0 bases short, with 19 bases between. The CDR3 region is CASGVVGGQANYGYTF. CDR3 coding DNA: TGTGCCAGTGGAGTGGTCGGGGGCCAAGCTAACTATGGCTACACCTTC.

The chain links TRBV19 to TRBJ1-2, with D hard to call. The CDR3 is made up of 12 amino acids. Germline V lookup: CDR1 LNHDA, CDR2 SQIVND (reference sequence). With 5 bases removed from V and 4 bases from J, the gap between germline ends came to 8 bases. The DNA for the CDR3 is TGTGCCAGTAGTCGGGGATTCTATGGCTACACCTTC. Amino acids: CASSRGFYGYTF.

The chain carries TRBV6-5 and TRBJ1-5; 8 bases line up with TRBD1. Germline loops: CDR1 MNHEY, CDR2 SVGAGI. V was pared by 6 bases and J by 4 bases, with 8 bases of the junction left unmatched. This CDR3 is 15 amino acids long. The CDR3 sequence: CASSASGGPNQPQHF. The CDR3 DNA reads TGTGCCAGCAGCGCCTCAGGGGGCCCTAATCAGCCCCAGCATTTT.

This clone was picked up a small number of times. The rearrangement uses TRBV6-5 and TRBJ1-1; 7 bases line up with TRBD1. V shed 7 bases and J 8 bases; nucleotides not matched to a gene: 7. Germline V gene lookup returns CDR1 MNHEY and CDR2 SVGAGI. This CDR3 region has 12 residues. CDR3 bases: TGTGCCAGCAATCAACAGGGGAGGGAAGCTTTCTTT. Translating gives CASNQQGREAFF.

This clone has only a few counts. CDR3 nucleotides: TGTGCCAGCAGCAAAATCCCGAGAGGGGGTCCCAGGGCTGAGACCCAGTACTTC. Its translation is CASSKIPRGGPRAETQYF. The chain carries TRBV21-1 and TRBJ2-5; the D call TRBD1 from the table was never checked on the DNA. TRBV21-1 corresponds to a pseudogene. CDR3 size: 18 residues.

The chain recombines TRBV7-2 with TRBJ2-7; 8 bases fit TRBD2. CDR3 length: 16 residues. The trim removed 0 bases at V and 7 bases at J, leaving 11 bases unmatched. Germline assignment: CDR1 SGHTA and CDR2 FQGNSA. The CDR3 coding sequence is TGTGCCAGCAGCTTAGCGGGCAGCGGGGGCCGCAAGGAGCAGTACTTC. Translation gives CASSLAGSGGRKEQYF.

This chain joins TRBV13 and TRBJ2-7, with TRBD2 as a possible D gene (6 bases). Germline V gene sequence: CDR1 PRHDT, CDR2 FYEKMQ (reference sequence). V was shortened by 5 bases and J by 3 bases, with 14 bases between the two germline ends. This CDR3 region has 14 residues. CDR3 residues: CASSTRRRVYEQYF. CDR3 bases: TGTGCCAGCAGCACCCGTAGGAGGGTCTACGAGCAGTACTTC.

The chain has TRBV9 and TRBJ2-3; D is possibly TRBD2 (5 bases). Germline loops: CDR1 SGDLS, CDR2 YYNGEE. The V and J ends lost 3 bases and 0 bases respectively, with 11 bases between them. This CDR3 comprises 15 residues. The CDR3 bases are TGTGCCAGCAGCGCATCGGGGTCTAGCACAGATACGCAGTATTTT. This sequence encodes CASSASGSSTDTQYF.

In its sample, this clone was seen a few times. The chain combines TRBV5-6 with TRBJ2-1, with D possibly being TRBD1 (6 bases). Germline lookup yields CDR1 SGHDT and CDR2 YYEEEE. The CDR3 is made up of 15 amino acids. Deletions cut 1 base from V and 4 bases from J, with 12 bases between. The CDR3 here is CASSLMAGQYNEQFF. DNA for the CDR3: TGTGCCAGCAGCTTGATGGCCGGACAGTACAATGAGCAGTTCTTC.

This clone has just a few counts. The chain links TRBV9 to TRBJ2-7; possible D gene TRBD1, 6 bases. This CDR3 contains 14 residues. Germline V gives CDR1 SGDLS, CDR2 YYNGEE. The V end lost 4 bases, the J end lost 6 bases, and 17 bases lay between the germline ends. The CDR3 region has the DNA TGTGCCAGCAGCCCGTTGGGGGCGCGAGGCGAGCAGTACTTC. Its translation: CASSPLGARGEQYF.

The CDR3 is CASSLPAGGLTDTQYF. CDR3 nucleotides: TGTGCCAGCAGCTTGCCAGCGGGGGGGCTCACAGATACGCAGTATTTT. The V and J genes are TRBV5-6 and TRBJ2-3; TRBD2 matches at 10 bases. Trimming took 1 base from V and 2 from J; bases not matched to a gene: 4. CDR3 length: 16 residues. Germline CDR1 is SGHDT and CDR2 is YYEEEE.

This clone was seen a single time. This chain uses TRBV5-3 with TRBJ1-2; possibly TRBD1 for D (5 bases). TRBV5-3 is an open reading frame, and its role is uncertain. The CDR3 has 17 amino acids. V lost 3 bases to trimming and J lost 0 bases, with 18 bases between them. CDR3 amino acids: CARSSLGGTRANYGYTF. The CDR3, as DNA: TGTGCCAGAAGCTCGTTAGGAGGGACTCGAGCTAACTATGGCTACACCTTC.

The V call is TRBV5-6, the J call TRBJ2-2; perhaps TRBD2 as D (5 bases). CDR3 length: 15 amino acids. Germline CDR1 and CDR2: SGHDT and YYEEEE. V lost 1 base, J lost 4 bases, and 11 bases lay in between. For the CDR3, the DNA is TGTGCCAGCAGCTTGCCCTACGGAGGCACCGGGGAGCTGTTTTTT. Translation: CASSLPYGGTGELFF. The whole variable domain, remainder taken from reference TRBV5-6 and TRBJ2-2, is DAGVTQSPTHLIKTRGQQVTLRCSPKSGHDTVSWYQQALGQGPQFIFQYYEEEERQRGNFPDRFSGHQFPNYSSELNVNALLLGDSALYLCASSLPYGGTGELFFGEGSRLTVL.

The V gene is TRBV5-6, the J gene TRBJ1-1; D unresolved. Germline CDR1 is SGHDT and CDR2 is YYEEEE. V was shortened by 0 bases and J by 1 base, with 7 bases between the two germline ends. The length of the CDR3 is 14 residues. CDR3 nucleotide sequence: TGTGCCAGCAGCTTGGCTGGCAAGAACACTGAAGCTTTCTTT. Encoded protein: CASSLAGKNTEAFF.

The chain joins TRBV19 to TRBJ1-5; possibly TRBD1 for D (5 bases). V lost 3 bases and J lost 7, with 13 bases in between. The CDR3 length is 14 residues. Germline V gene sequence: CDR1 LNHDA, CDR2 SQIVND (reference sequence). CDR3 DNA: TGTGCCAGTAGTATGATGGGAGGGGAACAGCCCCAGCATTTT. Amino acid sequence: CASSMMGGEQPQHF.

This clone was counted a few times. The chain couples TRBV30 to TRBJ1-1; possibly TRBD1 for D (5 bases). This CDR3 has 16 residues. V was shortened by 5 bases and J by 1 base, with 20 bases between the two germline ends. Germline CDR1 is GTSNPN and CDR2 is SVGIG (reference sequence). The CDR3 sequence is CAWRLVVTAPNTEAFF. CDR3 DNA sequence: TGTGCCTGGCGACTTGTGGTGACAGCCCCGAACACTGAAGCTTTCTTT.

This clone was counted between two and nine times. V is TRBV5-1 and J is TRBJ1-2, with D perhaps matching TRBD1 (5 bases). With 0 bases removed from V and 7 bases from J, the gap between germline ends came to 16 bases. CDR3 size: 15 residues. The germline V gene encodes CDR1 SGHRS and CDR2 YFSETQ. The CDR3 protein is CASSLEGQGRGGYTF. In nucleotides, the CDR3 is TGCGCCAGCAGCTTGGAAGGCCAGGGACGCGGTGGCTACACCTTC.

This clone was counted a few times. The chain combines TRBV30 with TRBJ1-4; TRBD1 might be the D (5 bases). Germline V gene data show CDR1 as GTSNPN and CDR2 as SVGIG (reference sequence). The CDR3 length is 13 residues. Trimming shortened V by 8 bases and J by 7 bases, and 17 bases separated the two germline ends. CDR3 DNA sequence: TGTGCCGGCTGGGGTAATGGGGGTGAAAAACTGTTTTTT. This encodes CAGWGNGGEKLFF.

The V call is TRBV6-6, the J call TRBJ2-1; 10 nucleotides agree with TRBD2. V lost 2 bases, J lost 10 bases, and 11 bases stayed unmatched. CDR1 and CDR2 (germline): MNHNY, SVGAGI (reference sequence). The CDR3 loop spans 16 amino acids. The CDR3 loop is CASSYGPGLARLEQFF. DNA of the CDR3: TGTGCCAGCAGTTACGGGCCGGGACTAGCGCGCTTGGAGCAGTTCTTC.

This chain links TRBV5-1 with TRBJ2-3, with 9 bases aligning to TRBD2. Germline V gene data show CDR1 as SGHRS and CDR2 as YFSETQ. The ends lost 3 bases at V and 6 bases at J; junction bases unmatched: 8. This CDR3 spans 15 amino acids. The chain's CDR3 is CASSSRGGLMDTQYF. The CDR3 region has the DNA TGCGCCAGCAGCTCGCGGGGGGGCCTGATGGATACGCAGTATTTT.

This clone turned up a few times. This rearrangement joins TRBV5-1 to TRBJ1-1; D possibly corresponds to TRBD1 (5 bases). The CDR3 totals 14 residues. The V gene lost 4 bases and the J gene lost 4 bases, with 14 bases spanning the gap. Germline lookup yields CDR1 SGHRS and CDR2 YFSETQ. CDR3 nucleotides: TGCGCCAGCAGCCCCACCGCCGGGGGCACTGAAGCTTTCTTT. Translating gives CASSPTAGGTEAFF. Filled out from reference TRBV5-1 and TRBJ1-1, the complete variable domain reads KAGVTQTPRYLIKTRGQQVTLSCSPISGHRSVSWYQQTPGQGLQFLFEYFSETQRNKGNFPGRFSGRQFSNSRSEMNVSTLELGDSALYLCASSPTAGGTEAFFGQGTRLTVV.

The table lists this clone with a few counts. This rearrangement joins TRBV18 to TRBJ1-1, with D maybe TRBD1 (6 bases). Trimming removed 5 bases at V and 3 bases at J, with 10 bases between. The CDR3 runs to 13 residues. The germline V gene encodes CDR1 KGHSH and CDR2 LQKENI. Here the CDR3 reads CASSNRADTEAFF. Written as DNA, the CDR3 is TGTGCCAGCTCAAACAGGGCGGACACTGAAGCTTTCTTT.

In this sample, this clone turned up a few times. The chain is built from TRBV6-1 and TRBJ1-6; D may be TRBD1 (5 bases). This CDR3 comprises 15 residues. V was pared by 8 bases and J by 8 bases, with 19 bases between. Germline loops: CDR1 MNHNS, CDR2 SASEGT. The CDR3 coding sequence is TGTGCCAGCTGCAGGGACCGTCCCCAATATTCACCCCTCCACTTT. This sequence encodes CASCRDRPQYSPLHF.

This clone has just a few counts. V gene TRBV4-1 combines with J gene TRBJ2-7, with TRBD2 matching over 9 bases. Germline-derived CDR1 and CDR2 are MGHRA and YSYEKL. V lost 1 base and J lost 4; bases outside the gene matches: 11. This CDR3 is built from 17 residues. DNA for the CDR3: TGCGCCAGCAGCCAAGTGGGTAGCGGGGGCCCTATGTACGAGCAGTACTTC. The encoded protein is CASSQVGSGGPMYEQYF.